This T cell receptor beta chain was profiled in a study of T-cell reconstitution after alpha-beta-depleted transplantation in children. Unique molecular identifiers tagged the TCRbeta library. A single record per CDR3 protein comes from TCRdb applying MiXCR to the PCR reads. In the table there are about 500,000 distinct CDR3 sequences, approximately 32% of which are singletons. The clonotype comes from a human donor who donated a stem cell graft to a child with aplastic anemia. The specimen was PBMCs from the stem cell graft donor, collected from the stem cell graft.

CDR3 nucleotide sequence: TGCGCCAGCAGCCAATCCACAGGGGACTCTGGAAACACCATATATTTT. Protein: CASSQSTGDSGNTIYF. J is TRBJ1-3 and V is TRBV5-1; 7 positions match TRBD1. V lost 4 bases, J lost 0 bases, and 7 bases stayed unmatched. CDR1 and CDR2 from the germline V gene are SGHRS and YFSETQ. The length of the CDR3 is 16 residues.